Presented here are 31 T cell receptor beta chains from one specimen sequenced in a study of blood T cells in healthy people across ages. Alongside a J-beta primer mix, a sample-barcoded 5' primer served in a second PCR lasting roughly 7 to 12 cycles. One entry per CDR3 protein, called by TCRdb with MiXCR from the 5' RACE reads. Altogether about 800,000 distinct CDR3 sequences are present, around 25% being singletons, with the ten largest covering under 4.5%. Another study also made use of these data, one on T cells of mothers and their children.

Specimen: blood. The receptors were gathered from a boy aged 5-17 years in good health.

The chain couples TRBV20-1 to TRBJ2-1; TRBD1 agrees at 9 bases. V shed 6 bases and J 11 bases; nucleotides not matched to a gene: 8. This CDR3 is 12 amino acids long. Germline assignment: CDR1 DFQATT and CDR2 SNEGSKA (reference sequence). The CDR3 sequence is CSADTGGAQQFF. DNA for the CDR3: TGCAGTGCAGATACAGGGGGCGCCCAGCAGTTCTTC.

This clonotype was counted once. This rearrangement joins TRBV9 to TRBJ2-1; 7 nucleotides line up with TRBD2. CDR3 length: 15 residues. Germline V gene lookup returns CDR1 SGDLS and CDR2 YYNGEE. After removal of 1 base from V and 8 bases from J, the junction contained 9 bases not matched to a gene. The chain's CDR3 is CASSVYGLDGYEQFF. The CDR3 DNA reads as TGTGCCAGCAGCGTATATGGACTAGACGGCTATGAGCAGTTCTTC.

The V call is TRBV6-6, the J call TRBJ2-7; the D call may be TRBD1 or TRBD2 (6 bases each). CDR3 length equals 16 residues. Trimming left V 1 base short and J 3 bases short, with 16 bases between. CDR1 and CDR2 from the germline V gene are MNHNY and SVGAGI (reference sequence). CDR3 in amino acids: CASSYWRDTGVYEQYF. CDR3 in DNA: TGTGCCAGCAGTTACTGGAGGGACACAGGAGTCTACGAGCAGTACTTC.

J is TRBJ2-1 and V is TRBV7-2; D gene uncertain. Deletions cut 2 bases from V and 6 bases from J, with 17 bases between. The germline V gene has CDR1 SGHTA and CDR2 FQGNSA. This CDR3 region has 16 residues. Written as DNA, the CDR3 is TGTGCCAGCAGCTTATTTGCTATAGGGCTTCCCAATGAGCAGTTCTTC. It is translated as CASSLFAIGLPNEQFF.

This clonotype has a handful of counts. This rearrangement joins TRBV7-2 to TRBJ2-7, with 7 bases lining up with TRBD2. CDR3 length: 15 amino acids. Losses at the gene ends were 2 bases for V and 1 base for J; bases not matched to a gene: 5. CDR1 and CDR2 (germline): SGHTA, FQGNSA. The CDR3 DNA reads TGTGCCAGCAGCTTAAACGGGGGGACTTCCTACGAGCAGTACTTC. Protein sequence: CASSLNGGTSYEQYF.

This clonotype appeared once. The CDR3 spells CSAENRQGSYEQYF. As DNA, the CDR3 is TGCAGTGCCGAGAATAGACAGGGGTCCTACGAGCAGTACTTC. V gene TRBV20-1 combines with J gene TRBJ2-7, with TRBD1 matching over 8 bases. Germline V CDR1 and CDR2: DFQATT, SNEGSKA (reference sequence). Trimming took 6 bases from V and 1 from J; bases not matched to a gene: 8. The CDR3 totals 14 residues.

This clonotype has only a few counts. The chain carries TRBV12-3 or TRBV12-4 and TRBJ2-1; 7 nucleotides match TRBD1. Trimming took 5 bases from V and 6 from J; bases not matched to a gene: 16. There are 17 residues in the CDR3. The CDR3 loop is CASSPSPVSDRANEQFF. The CDR3 DNA sequence: TGTGCCAGCAGTCCTTCGCCCGTGAGCGACAGGGCCAATGAGCAGTTCTTC.

The chain carries TRBV7-9 and TRBJ2-3; no clear D. Trimming stripped 1 base from V and 6 bases from J, with 11 bases between. The CDR3 sequence is 14 residues long. CDR1 and CDR2 (germline): SEHNR, FQNEAQ (reference sequence). The CDR3 reads CASSLGLDLDTQYF. The CDR3 nucleotides read TGTGCCAGCAGCTTAGGGCTAGACCTGGATACGCAGTATTTT.

This clonotype was observed a few times. V is TRBV7-2 and J is TRBJ2-3; 8 bases line up with TRBD2. The CDR3 spans 16 residues. Germline loops: CDR1 SGHTA, CDR2 FQGNSA. Trimming removed 1 base from V and 0 bases from J; junction bases left unmatched: 3. CDR3 amino acids: CASSLVPSGSTDTQYF. CDR3 sequence (DNA): TGTGCCAGCAGCTTAGTGCCTAGCGGGAGCACAGATACGCAGTATTTT.

In DNA form, the CDR3 reads TGTGCCAGCACGGGCTGGGCTAGCGGGCTAGCCAAAAACATTCAGTACTTC. It encodes CASTGWASGLAKNIQYF. This chain connects TRBV9 to TRBJ2-4, with 8 bases that match TRBD2. Germline CDR1 is SGDLS and CDR2 is YYNGEE. This CDR3 is 17 amino acids long. V lost 6 bases, J lost 0 bases, and 11 bases stayed unmatched.

This clonotype has more than one count but fewer than ten. J is TRBJ2-3 and V is TRBV6-2 or TRBV6-3; D is undetermined. Germline loops: CDR1 MNHEY, CDR2 SVGEGT. This CDR3 is built from 16 residues. Deletions cut 2 bases from V and 3 bases from J, with 15 bases between. CDR3 sequence reads: CASSYAPGEATDTQYF. As DNA, the CDR3 is TGTGCCAGCAGTTACGCCCCCGGAGAAGCGACAGATACGCAGTATTTT.

The DNA for the CDR3 is TGTGCCAGCAGTTACTCGGCCTCGGATACGCAGTATTTT. Its protein product is CASSYSASDTQYF. J is TRBJ2-3 and V is TRBV6-2 or TRBV6-3, with unresolved D. V was clipped by 0 bases and J by 6 bases, with 7 bases between them. This CDR3 comprises 13 residues. The germline gives CDR1 MNHEY, CDR2 SVGEGT.

This clonotype was recorded a few times. This chain connects TRBV20-1 to TRBJ2-5, with 7 bases matching TRBD1. The germline gives CDR1 DFQATT, CDR2 SNEGSKA (reference sequence). The junction had 7 bases not matched to a gene; V was cut back by 5 bases and J by 4 bases. This CDR3 comprises 13 residues. The CDR3 loop is CSAPTGSAETQYF. The CDR3 coding sequence is TGCAGTGCTCCGACAGGGAGCGCAGAGACCCAGTACTTC.

The DNA for the CDR3 is TGTGCCAGCTCACCGCGGGACAAACTACAAGAGACCCAGTACTTC. It codes for CASSPRDKLQETQYF. This chain connects TRBV18 to TRBJ2-5, with D possibly being TRBD1 or TRBD2 (6 bases each). V lost 3 bases to trimming and J lost 2 bases, with 13 bases between them. The germline CDR1 and CDR2 sequences are KGHSH and LQKENI. The CDR3 runs 15 residues.

This chain uses TRBV20-1 with TRBJ2-5; 7 bases agree with TRBD1. The germline gives CDR1 DFQATT, CDR2 SNEGSKA (reference sequence). This CDR3 is built from 12 residues. J lost 9 bases, V lost 3 bases, and 7 bases had no gene match. The CDR3: CSARQGDSAQYF. The CDR3, as DNA: TGCAGTGCTAGGCAGGGGGATTCGGCCCAGTACTTC.

This clonotype occurred a few times. The chain employs TRBV7-6 and TRBJ2-3, with TRBD2 matching over 7 bases. V shed 5 bases and J 6 bases; nucleotides not matched to a gene: 5. This CDR3 is built from 13 residues. The germline gives CDR1 SGHVS, CDR2 FNYEAQ. The CDR3 DNA follows: TGTGCCAGCAGCCGGGACTATTCGGATACGCAGTATTTT. Translating gives CASSRDYSDTQYF.

The DNA of the CDR3 is TGTGCCAGCAGCTTAGAACCGGACAGTTCCTACGAGCAGTACTTC. Amino acid sequence: CASSLEPDSSYEQYF. The chain recombines TRBV7-6 with TRBJ2-7; perhaps TRBD1 as D (6 bases). Germline V gives CDR1 SGHVS, CDR2 FNYEAQ. With 1 base removed from V and 1 base from J, the gap between germline ends came to 11 bases. This CDR3 region has 15 residues. The full variable domain, with the rest looked up from reference TRBV7-6 and TRBJ2-7, is GAGVSQSPRYKVTKRGQDVALRCDPISGHVSLYWYRQALGQGPEFLTYFNYEAQQDKSGLPNDRFSAERPEGSISTLTIQRTEQRDSAMYRCASSLEPDSSYEQYFGPGTRLTVT.

The table lists this clonotype with a few counts. V usage is TRBV6-5 and J usage is TRBJ2-4; maybe TRBD1 (5 bases). Between the trimmed V and J ends, which lost 7 bases and 4 bases, there was a span of 17 bases. Germline-derived CDR1 and CDR2 are MNHEY and SVGAGI. The CDR3 sequence is 15 residues long. In DNA form, the CDR3 reads TGTGCCAGCACCCCCCTATCGACAGAGAAAAACATTCAGTACTTC. This encodes CASTPLSTEKNIQYF.

The rearrangement links TRBV7-9 to TRBJ2-1; D is ambiguous. The germline V gene has CDR1 SEHNR and CDR2 FQNEAQ (reference sequence). V lost 5 bases and J 4 bases, leaving 12 bases between the germline ends. The CDR3 contains 14 residues. The CDR3 nucleotides read TGTGCCAGCAGCCCCCGGAACCATTACAATGAGCAGTTCTTC. This translates into CASSPRNHYNEQFF.

This chain uses TRBV6-1 with TRBJ2-3; 7 bases are a match to TRBD2. CDR1 is MNHNS, CDR2 SASEGT, per germline. The J segment lost 3 bases and the V segment lost 6 bases, leaving 12 bases of the junction unmatched. CDR3 length: 16 residues. Here the CDR3 reads CASSPPGAGVTDTQYF. CDR3 coding DNA: TGTGCCAGCAGCCCGCCCGGGGCGGGGGTAACAGATACGCAGTATTTT.

V gene TRBV18 combines with J gene TRBJ2-7; tentatively, D is TRBD2 (6 bases). The J call may not be correct, given that the DNA end is closer to TRBJ2-1. The CDR3 spans 13 residues. Germline values: CDR1 KGHSH, CDR2 LQKENI. This CDR3 is CASSPRRDDEQFF. CDR3 nucleotides: TGTGCCAGCTCACCGAGGCGGGATGATGAGCAGTTCTTC.

V usage is TRBV28 and J usage is TRBJ2-7; D may be TRBD1 (6 bases). The CDR3 runs 13 residues. V was shortened by 5 bases and J by 4 bases, with 12 bases between the two germline ends. Germline V gene lookup returns CDR1 MDHEN and CDR2 SYDVKM. CDR3 in amino acids: CASSHSGQYEQYF. CDR3 DNA sequence: TGTGCCAGCAGTCATTCCGGACAGTACGAGCAGTACTTC.

This clonotype was picked up many times. This chain uses TRBV11-2 with TRBJ2-3, with 9 bases fitting TRBD2. Unmatched junction bases numbered 10, after V lost 5 bases and J lost 4 bases. The CDR3 has 16 residues. Germline-derived CDR1 and CDR2 are SGHAT and FQNNGV. The CDR3 sequence: CASSPMNSGSADTQYF. The CDR3 nucleotides read TGTGCCAGCAGCCCCATGAATAGCGGGAGCGCAGATACGCAGTATTTT.

The chain combines TRBV7-2 with TRBJ2-4; TRBD2 is a possible D gene (6 bases). Trimming removed 5 bases at V and 16 bases at J, with 21 bases between. Germline loops: CDR1 SGHTA, CDR2 FQGNSA. The CDR3 length is 13 residues. The CDR3 here is CASSASRDSSRYF. CDR3 in DNA: TGTGCCAGCAGCGCAAGCCGGGACTCCTCACGATACTTC.

The chain is built from TRBV24-1 and TRBJ1-5; 10 bases fit TRBD1. The CDR3 sequence is 15 residues long. Unmatched junction bases numbered 4, after V lost 7 bases and J lost 2 bases. Germline V gene data show CDR1 as KGHDR and CDR2 as SFDVKD. The CDR3 DNA reads TGTGCCACCAGGAGGACAGGGGGTGGCAATCAGCCCCAGCATTTT. Encoded protein: CATRRTGGGNQPQHF.

The gene calls are TRBV12-3 or TRBV12-4 and TRBJ2-3; D unresolved. This CDR3 has 15 residues. V was clipped by 3 bases and J by 8 bases, with 18 bases between them. The CDR3 DNA reads as TGTGCCAGCAGTTTGTCCTCCAGTGTTTTGAGTACGCAGTATTTT. Protein product: CASSLSSSVLSTQYF.

V and J are TRBV28 and TRBJ1-4, with D uncertain. V was pared by 6 bases and J by 8 bases, with 22 bases between. This CDR3 has 16 residues. Germline V gene data show CDR1 as MDHEN and CDR2 as SYDVKM. The CDR3 DNA reads TGTGCCAGCAGCCGGATCATCGGTGGGGAGGCGGAAAAACTGTTTTTT. The encoded protein is CASSRIIGGEAEKLFF.

V gene TRBV27 combines with J gene TRBJ1-1; no firm D call. The CDR3 has 15 amino acids. The ends were cut back, 3 bases at V and 1 base at J, with 12 bases in the middle. The germline V gene encodes CDR1 MNHEY and CDR2 SMNVEV (reference sequence). DNA of the CDR3: TGTGCCAGCAGTTTTTGGCAGGCCAGGAACACTGAAGCTTTCTTT. Its protein is CASSFWQARNTEAFF.

The chain has TRBV7-3 and TRBJ2-3, with 8 bases aligning to TRBD2. This CDR3 contains 14 residues. CDR1 SGHTA and CDR2 FQGTGA come from the germline V gene. Trimming removed 5 bases from V and 7 bases from J; junction bases left unmatched: 8. The chain's CDR3 is CASSTSGGQNTQYF. The CDR3, as DNA: TGTGCCAGCAGCACCTCGGGGGGGCAAAATACGCAGTATTTT.

The sample holds a few counts of this clonotype. The chain couples TRBV4-1 to TRBJ1-5; maybe TRBD1 (6 bases). Trimming cost V 0 bases and J 9 bases, with 15 bases left between them. Germline V CDR1 and CDR2: MGHRA, YSYEKL. This CDR3 has 15 residues. The CDR3 protein is CASSQEAQGQGPQHF. The DNA for the CDR3 is TGCGCCAGCAGCCAAGAGGCACAGGGACAAGGGCCCCAGCATTTT.

About this clonotype itself: The CDR3 does not close with the conserved phenylalanine or tryptophan, likely indicating a read error. The chain couples TRBV30 to TRBJ2-5; tentatively, D is TRBD2 (5 bases). The CDR3 length is 14 residues. Germline-derived CDR1 and CDR2 are GTSNPN and SVGIG (reference sequence). Deletions cut 2 bases from V and 5 bases from J, with 15 bases between. This CDR3 is CAWSPTGFGETQYS. DNA of the CDR3: TGTGCCTGGAGTCCCACGGGGTTTGGGGAGACCCAGTACTCC.